These 8 T cell receptor beta chains were sequenced from one sample in a study of T cell clonality in common variable immunodeficiency. Only in-frame clones appear in the TCRdb table, and some are missing; sequencing was by immunoSEQ multiplex PCR. The repertoire has 55,000 or so clones, none seen only once; the ten largest take approximately 5.5%. Sequencing used peripheral blood mononuclear cells. Source of these receptors: a person between 18 and 70 years old in good health.

This clone was observed at least ten times. The observed sequence ends 3 residues before the CDR3 terminus, with the missing tail filled in from the germline J gene. The chain couples TRBV13 to TRBJ1-1; perhaps TRBD1 as D (5 bases). Trimming took off 2 bases at V and 1 base at J, with 11 bases between the two ends. Germline V lookup: CDR1 PRHDT, CDR2 FYEKMQ (reference sequence). The CDR3 runs 15 residues. The covered CDR3 bases are TGTGCCAGCAGCTTATCTTTCAGGGCGAACACTGAA. It yields the protein CASSLSFRANTE. The full CDR3 sequence reads CASSLSFRANTEAFF.

This clone was recorded at least ten times. The covered CDR3 bases are TGCGCCAGCAGCAGGGACTACCTAAAAGAGACC. The encoded protein is CASSRDYLKET. The entire CDR3 reads CASSRDYLKETQYF. The chain links TRBV5-1 to TRBJ2-5, with 7 bases that match TRBD2. The observed sequence ends 3 residues before the CDR3 terminus, with the missing tail filled in from the germline J gene. CDR1 SGHRS and CDR2 YFSETQ come from the germline V gene. With 4 bases clipped from V and 3 bases from J, the junction kept 6 bases outside the gene matches. The CDR3 is 14 residues long. Variable domain in full (rest from reference TRBV5-1 and TRBJ2-5): KAGVTQTPRYLIKTRGQQVTLSCSPISGHRSVSWYQQTPGQGLQFLFEYFSETQRNKGNFPGRFSGRQFSNSRSEMNVSTLELGDSALYLCASSRDYLKETQYFGPGTRLLVL.

This clone came up many times. This CDR3 reads CASSGRGPGANVLTF. The sequenced part of the CDR3 DNA is TGTGCCAGCAGTGGCAGGGGGCCTGGGGCCAACGTC. The chain uses TRBV27 and TRBJ2-6, with 8 bases identical to TRBD1. Read coverage stops 3 residues before the CDR3 terminus; the germline J gene supplies the remainder. CDR1 and CDR2 from the germline V gene are MNHEY and SMNVEV (reference sequence). V was clipped by 5 bases and J by 2 bases; unmatched bases: 2. The CDR3 is made up of 15 amino acids. Using reference TRBV27 and TRBJ2-6 for the parts outside the CDR3, the full variable domain is EAQVTQNPRYLITVTGKKLTVTCSQNMNHEYMSWYRQDPGLGLRQIYYSMNVEVTDKGDVPEGYKVSRKEKRNFPLILESPSPNQTSLYFCASSGRGPGANVLTFGAGSRLTVL.

There are many counts of this clone. The CDR3 end is not reached by the read, which stops 3 residues before it; the germline J gene fills it in. This sequence joins TRBV20-1 and TRBJ1-2; TRBD1 agrees at 10 bases. J lost 4 bases, V lost 0 bases, and 5 bases had no gene match. Germline V lookup: CDR1 DFQATT, CDR2 SNEGSKA (reference sequence). There are 15 residues in the CDR3. The part of the CDR3 DNA that was read is TGCAGTGCTAGAGATCGCGGGACAGGGGTCTATGGC. Its protein is CSARDRGTGVYG. From start to end, the CDR3 is CSARDRGTGVYGYTF.

This clone came up many times. The read finishes 3 residues shy of the CDR3 end, and the germline J gene is used to complete it. The chain is built from TRBV6-1 and TRBJ1-1; tentatively, D is TRBD1 (6 bases). The CDR3 contains 15 residues. Germline values: CDR1 MNHNS, CDR2 SASEGT. V shed 2 bases and J shed 0 bases, with 10 bases lying between them. CDR3 region: CASSERTDMNTEAFF. CDR3 DNA (partial): TGTGCCAGCAGTGAAAGGACAGATATGAACACTGAA.

This clone was recorded many times. The CDR3: CSAEGPGQNYNEQFF. The DNA read from the CDR3 is TGCAGCGCCGAGGGTCCCGGACAGAACTACAATGAG. V and J are TRBV29-1 and TRBJ2-1; possible D gene TRBD1, 6 bases. The CDR3 end lies 3 residues beyond the end of the read and is filled in from the germline J gene. V was clipped by 7 bases and J by 3 bases, with 19 bases between them. CDR1 SQVTM and CDR2 ANQGSEA come from the germline V gene. This CDR3 has 15 amino acids.

On this clone: The CDR3 is cut off 3 residues early in the read; its end comes from the germline J gene. This sequence joins TRBV4-2 and TRBJ2-7, with TRBD1 identical over 9 bases. CDR3 length equals 16 residues. Losses at the gene ends were 4 bases for V and 3 bases for J; bases not matched to a gene: 10. Germline CDR1 and CDR2: LGHNA and YNFKEQ. The chain's CDR3 is CASSPRGTGKFYEQYF. The CDR3 DNA, read in part, is TGTGCCAGCAGCCCAAGGGGGACAGGGAAGTTCTACGAG.

This clone occurred many times. The read falls 3 residues short of the CDR3 end, and the missing part is taken from the germline J gene. This chain connects TRBV19 to TRBJ1-4, with D possibly TRBD1 on 5 matching bases. The V and J ends lost 5 bases and 8 bases respectively, with 12 bases between them. Germline V gene lookup returns CDR1 LNHDA and CDR2 SQIVND (reference sequence). This CDR3 is built from 13 residues. Incomplete CDR3 DNA: TGTGCCAGTAGTTTCACCGGGGGGGAAAAA. Translation gives CASSFTGGEK. The entire CDR3 protein is CASSFTGGEKLFF.